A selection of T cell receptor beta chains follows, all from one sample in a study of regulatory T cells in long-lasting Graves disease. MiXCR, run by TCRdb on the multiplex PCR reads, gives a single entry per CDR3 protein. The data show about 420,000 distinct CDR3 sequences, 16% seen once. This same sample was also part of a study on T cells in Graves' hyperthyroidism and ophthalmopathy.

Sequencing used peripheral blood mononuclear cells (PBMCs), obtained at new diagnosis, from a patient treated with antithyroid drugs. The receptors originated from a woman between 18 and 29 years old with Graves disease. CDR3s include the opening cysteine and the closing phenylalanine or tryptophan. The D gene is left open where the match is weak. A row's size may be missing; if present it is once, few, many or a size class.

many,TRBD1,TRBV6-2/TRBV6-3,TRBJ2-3,CASRRTGGTDTQYF,TGTGCCAGCAGACGGACAGGGGGCACAGATACGCAGTATTTT
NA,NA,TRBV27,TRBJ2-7,CASRGKYEQYF,TGTGCCAGCAGAGGAAAATACGAGCAGTACTTC
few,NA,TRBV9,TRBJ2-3,CASSSGPITDTQYF,TGTGCCAGCAGCTCGGGCCCCATCACAGATACGCAGTATTTT
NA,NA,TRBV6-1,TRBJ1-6,CASSPRGPDSPLHF,TGTGCCAGCAGCCCCCGCGGGCCGGATTCACCCCTCCACTTT
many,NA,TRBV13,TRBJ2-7,CASSLAEGIVEEQYF,TGTGCCAGCAGCTTAGCGGAGGGAATCGTAGAGGAGCAGTACTTC
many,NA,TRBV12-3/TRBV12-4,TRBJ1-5,CASSLVSPGAGTYNQPQHF,TGTGCCAGCAGTTTAGTTTCGCCGGGGGCCGGTACCTATAATCAGCCCCAGCATTTT
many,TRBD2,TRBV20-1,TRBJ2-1,CSARRPGLAGLNEQFF,TGCAGTGCTAGAAGACCGGGACTAGCGGGTTTAAATGAGCAGTTCTTC
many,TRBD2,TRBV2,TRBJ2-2,CASRASGTTGELFF,TGTGCCAGCCGGGCTAGCGGGACAACCGGGGAGCTGTTTTTT
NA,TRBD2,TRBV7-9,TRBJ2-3,CASSPGTSVWDTQYF,TGTGCCAGCAGCCCCGGGACTAGCGTTTGGGATACGCAGTATTTT
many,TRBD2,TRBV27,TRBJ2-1,CASSSLAGSGRYGEQFF,TGTGCCAGCAGTTCCCTTGCTGGGAGCGGGAGGTATGGTGAGCAGTTCTTC
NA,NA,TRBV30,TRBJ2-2,CAWSVGLGTYQKNDTGELFF,TGTGCCTGGAGTGTAGGATTAGGGACATACCAAAAGAACGACACCGGGGAGCTGTTTTTT
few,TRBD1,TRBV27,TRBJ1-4,CASRERQGDEKLFF,TGTGCCAGCAGGGAACGACAGGGAGATGAAAAACTGTTTTTT
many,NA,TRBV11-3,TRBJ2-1,CASSLVAEPPYNEQFF,TGTGCCAGCAGCTTAGTAGCGGAGCCCCCCTACAATGAGCAGTTCTTC
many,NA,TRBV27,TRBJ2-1,CASSTPTGSYNEQFF,TGTGCCAGCAGTACACCGACAGGCTCCTACAATGAGCAGTTCTTC
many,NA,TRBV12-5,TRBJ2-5,CASAIRGEETQYF,TGTGCTAGTGCCATTAGGGGGGAAGAGACCCAGTACTTC
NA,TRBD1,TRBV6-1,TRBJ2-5,CASRTGQGFRETQYF,TGTGCCAGCAGGACCGGACAGGGATTTAGGGAGACCCAGTACTTC
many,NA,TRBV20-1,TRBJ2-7,CSASWQGDEQYF,TGCAGTGCTAGTTGGCAGGGAGACGAGCAGTACTTC
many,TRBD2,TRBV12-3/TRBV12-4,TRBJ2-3,CASRSGTSGTNTDTQYF,TGTGCCAGCCGCTCCGGGACTAGCGGGACAAACACAGATACGCAGTATTTT
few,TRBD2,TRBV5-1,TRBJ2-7,CASSLAPPGGSDEQYF,TGTGCCAGCAGCTTGGCCCCGCCGGGAGGGTCGGACGAGCAGTACTTC
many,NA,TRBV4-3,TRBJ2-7,CASSRSGTYEQYF,TGCGCCAGCAGCCGAAGCGGAACCTACGAGCAGTACTTC
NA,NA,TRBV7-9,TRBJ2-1,CASSLALRQGFDEQFF,TGTGCCAGCAGCTTAGCCCTAAGGCAGGGATTTGATGAGCAGTTCTTC
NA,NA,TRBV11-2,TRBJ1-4,CASSLDRYEKLFF,TGTGCCAGCAGCTTAGACAGATATGAAAAACTGTTTTTT
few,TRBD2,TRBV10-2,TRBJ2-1,CASRGGTSGRAVYNEQFF,TGCGCCAGCAGGGGGGGGACTAGCGGGAGGGCCGTTTACAATGAGCAGTTCTTC
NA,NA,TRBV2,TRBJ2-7,CASSRMAYEQYF,TGTGCCAGCAGTCGTATGGCCTACGAGCAGTACTTC
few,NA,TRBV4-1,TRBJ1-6,CASSHSSTAYNSPLHF,TGCGCCAGCAGCCACTCCTCCACTGCCTATAATTCACCCCTCCACTTT
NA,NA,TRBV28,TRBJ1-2,CASSPYTLPNYGCAF,TGTGCCAGCAGTCCCTACACTCTCCCTAACTATGGCTGCGCCTTC
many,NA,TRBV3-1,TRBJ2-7,CASSQVTGREQYF,TGTGCCAGCAGCCAAGTGACCGGTCGGGAGCAGTACTTC
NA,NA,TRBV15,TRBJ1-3,CATSTEGRVRGNTIYF,TGTGCCACCAGCACAGAAGGGAGGGTCCGTGGAAACACCATATATTTT
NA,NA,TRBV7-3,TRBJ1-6,CASSFGQNSPLHF,TGTGCCAGCAGCTTTGGACAGAATTCACCCCTCCACTTT
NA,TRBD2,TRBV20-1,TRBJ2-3,CSATSGREADTQYF,TGCAGTGCCACTAGCGGGAGGGAAGCAGATACGCAGTATTTT
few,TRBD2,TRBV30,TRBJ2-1,CAWSEGLAGSEQFF,TGTGCCTGGTCCGAAGGACTAGCGGGAAGTGAGCAGTTCTTC
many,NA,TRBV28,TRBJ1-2,CASNQRDRYYGYTF,TGTGCCAGCAACCAGCGGGACCGATACTATGGCTACACCTTC
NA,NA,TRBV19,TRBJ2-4,CASSIDGRQGVASIAKNIQYF,TGTGCCAGTAGTATAGATGGCCGGCAGGGAGTAGCCTCAATAGCCAAAAACATTCAGTACTTC
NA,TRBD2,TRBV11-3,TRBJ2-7,CASSLAGGNSYEQYF,TGTGCCAGCAGCCTAGCGGGAGGGAACTCCTACGAGCAGTACTTC
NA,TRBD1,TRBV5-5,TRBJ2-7,CASSFTGTGIYEQYF,TGTGCCAGCAGCTTCACCGGGACAGGGATCTACGAGCAGTACTTC
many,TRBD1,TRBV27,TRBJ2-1,CASSFQGVINNEQFF,TGTGCCAGCAGTTTTCAGGGGGTAATTAACAATGAGCAGTTCTTC
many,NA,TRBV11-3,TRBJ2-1,CASSLDMVARRNEQFF,TGTGCCAGCAGCTTAGATATGGTAGCGAGACGGAATGAGCAGTTCTTC